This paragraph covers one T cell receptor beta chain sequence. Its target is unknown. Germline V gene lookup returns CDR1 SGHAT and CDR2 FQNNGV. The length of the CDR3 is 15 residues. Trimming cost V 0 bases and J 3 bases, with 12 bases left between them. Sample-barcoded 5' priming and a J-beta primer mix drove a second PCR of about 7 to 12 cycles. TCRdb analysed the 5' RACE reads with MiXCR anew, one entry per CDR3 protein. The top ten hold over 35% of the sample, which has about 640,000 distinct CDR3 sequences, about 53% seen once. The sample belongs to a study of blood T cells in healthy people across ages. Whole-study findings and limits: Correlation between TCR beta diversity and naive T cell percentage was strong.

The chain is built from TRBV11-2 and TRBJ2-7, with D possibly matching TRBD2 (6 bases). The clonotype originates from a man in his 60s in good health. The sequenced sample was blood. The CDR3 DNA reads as TGTGCCAGCAGCTTAGATCGCGGGACCATCTACGAGCAGTACTTC. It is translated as CASSLDRGTIYEQYF. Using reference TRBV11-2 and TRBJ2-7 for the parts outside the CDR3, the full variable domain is EAGVAQSPRYKIIEKRQSVAFWCNPISGHATLYWYQQILGQGPKLLIQFQNNGVVDDSQLPKDRFSAERLKGVDSTLKIQPAKLEDSAVYLCASSLDRGTIYEQYFGPGTRLTVT.